This T cell receptor beta chain emerged from a study of blood T cell repertoires in COVID-19. Study summary: PBMCs, B-cell-depleted T cells, or T cells were the source of the cDNA or gDNA that made up the material.

Germline loops: CDR1 SEHNR, CDR2 FQNEAQ (reference sequence). This CDR3 is 14 amino acids long. The ends lost 5 bases at V and 10 bases at J; junction bases unmatched: 5. Assay: immunoSEQ multiplex PCR; the TCRdb copy retains only in-frame clones and omits some. Found here are under 200,000 clones, about 86% of them singletons; the top ten hold about 0.95%. The origin of this receptor is a young man with acute or convalescent COVID-19. Sequenced material: peripheral blood. The genes are TRBV7-9 and TRBJ1-6, with TRBD1 identical over 10 bases. The CDR3 loop is CASSRDRGGSPLHF. The CDR3 region has the DNA TGTGCCAGCAGCCGGGACAGGGGAGGCTCACCCCTCCACTTT.